Presented here are 12 T cell receptor beta chains from one specimen sequenced in a study of shared clonotypes between healthy human individuals. Naive CD8 populations comprised CD45RO-negative cells positively selected for CCR7, excluding terminally differentiated effector memory CD45RA+ cells. The assay was immunoSEQ multiplex PCR, and TCRdb's table has in-frame clones only and misses some. The table includes around 2,100,000 clones, 85% to 95% detected once. The sequencing sample was made of naive CD8+ T cells sorted from blood. The receptors stem from a man younger than 35 in good health.

About this clone itself: The identical CDR3 is also encoded by other nucleotide sequences in the sample. The V call is TRBV11-2, the J call TRBJ2-7; D unresolved. This CDR3 region has 12 residues. Trimming took off 0 bases at V and 4 bases at J, with 4 bases between the two ends. Germline V CDR1 and CDR2: SGHAT, FQNNGV. This CDR3 is CASSLETYEQYF. In nucleotides, the CDR3 is TGTGCCAGCAGCTTAGAGACTTACGAGCAGTACTTC.

The chain links TRBV27 to TRBJ1-6; no clear D gene. Germline CDR1 reads MNHEY; CDR2 reads SMNVEV (reference sequence). V was clipped by 4 bases and J by 0 bases, with 10 bases between them. The CDR3 contains 16 residues. The CDR3 region has the DNA TGTGCCAGCAGTTGGTCCAGGAGCTCCTATAATTCACCCCTCCACTTT. This encodes CASSWSRSSYNSPLHF.

This rearrangement joins TRBV30 to TRBJ2-2, with 9 bases aligning to TRBD1. The CDR3 runs 15 residues. Unmatched junction bases numbered 8, after V lost 5 bases and J lost 4 bases. The germline V gene encodes CDR1 GTSNPN and CDR2 SVGIG (reference sequence). DNA for the CDR3: TGTGCCTGGCAGGACAGGGGAGAGGGCACCGGGGAGCTGTTTTTT. Protein sequence: CAWQDRGEGTGELFF.

The V gene is TRBV2, the J gene TRBJ2-3; 14 bases line up with TRBD2. The germline gives CDR1 SNHLY, CDR2 FYNNEI. The CDR3 sequence is 15 residues long. V gave up 6 bases and J gave up 5 bases; unmatched junction bases: 4. The CDR3 protein is CASSGTSGSGDTQYF. CDR3 nucleotides: TGTGCCAGCAGCGGGACTAGCGGGAGTGGAGATACGCAGTATTTT.

This sequence joins TRBV6-5 and TRBJ1-6, with D possibly TRBD1 on 6 matching bases. The CDR3 covers 15 residues. Trimming took off 0 bases at V and 9 bases at J, with 12 bases between the two ends. Germline values: CDR1 MNHEY, CDR2 SVGAGI. The CDR3 protein is CASSYSTGSPSPLHF. In nucleotides, the CDR3 is TGTGCCAGCAGTTACTCTACAGGGAGCCCTTCACCCCTCCACTTT.

This clone was counted once. The chain combines TRBV4-1 with TRBJ2-7; 7 nucleotides line up with TRBD2. Losses at the gene ends were 3 bases for V and 2 bases for J; bases not matched to a gene: 7. Germline V CDR1 and CDR2: MGHRA, YSYEKL. The CDR3 is 15 amino acids. CDR3 DNA sequence: TGCGCCAGCAGCCAGGCTAGCGGTTCTCCCTACGAGCAGTACTTC. It is translated as CASSQASGSPYEQYF.

V is TRBV6-6 and J is TRBJ1-5; D is perhaps TRBD1 (6 bases). Trimming pared 2 bases from V and 6 bases from J, leaving 14 bases between. Per germline, CDR1 MNHNY and CDR2 SVGAGI (reference sequence). The length of the CDR3 is 15 residues. CDR3 amino acids: CASSYTGFWVQPQHF. DNA for the CDR3: TGTGCCAGCAGTTACACAGGGTTTTGGGTTCAGCCCCAGCATTTT.

The genes are TRBV6-1 and TRBJ2-2; D may be TRBD1 or TRBD2 (5 bases each). This CDR3 has 12 residues. Germline values: CDR1 MNHNS, CDR2 SASEGT. V was pared by 6 bases and J by 6 bases, with 8 bases between. The CDR3 spells CASRGDPGELFF. For the CDR3, the DNA is TGTGCCAGCAGGGGGGACCCCGGGGAGCTGTTTTTT.

This chain connects TRBV11-2 to TRBJ2-3; TRBD1 is a possible D gene (6 bases). Germline assignment: CDR1 SGHAT and CDR2 FQNNGV. The CDR3 runs 16 residues. V was shortened by 1 base and J by 2 bases, with 13 bases between the two germline ends. In DNA, the CDR3 is TGTGCCAGCAGCTTAGGGATAGGGGGTTTCACAGATACGCAGTATTTT. Its protein product is CASSLGIGGFTDTQYF.

This clone showed up just a few times. The chain links TRBV27 to TRBJ1-5; D not resolved. V lost 6 bases and J lost 14, with 20 bases in between. From germline, CDR1 is MNHEY and CDR2 SMNVEV (reference sequence). This CDR3 spans 13 amino acids. CDR3 nucleotide sequence: TGTGCCAGCAGCCCAATAGGCCAGGCCTTCGAGCATTTT. Protein sequence: CASSPIGQAFEHF.

The chain carries TRBV5-1 and TRBJ2-7; 8 positions agree with TRBD2. The CDR3 is made up of 13 amino acids. Germline values: CDR1 SGHRS, CDR2 YFSETQ. With 0 bases clipped from V and 7 bases from J, the junction kept 3 bases outside the gene matches. The DNA of the CDR3 is TGCGCCAGCAGCTTGGAGCGGGGGCTTGAGCAGTACTTC. Its translation: CASSLERGLEQYF.

The V call is TRBV10-1, the J call TRBJ2-2; 8 bases fit TRBD2. Germline lookup yields CDR1 WNHNN and CDR2 SYGVQD (reference sequence). V lost 7 bases to trimming and J lost 0 bases; unmatched junction nucleotides: 13. This CDR3 is built from 18 residues. The CDR3 region has the DNA TGCGCCAGCACCGACAAGACCATAGCGGGGTCGAACACCGGGGAGCTGTTTTTT. Its translation is CASTDKTIAGSNTGELFF.